This TCR beta chain appears in the sequencing data of a study of T cells after posttransplantation cyclophosphamide. Sampled 1 year posttransplant, controls received myeloablative marrow transplants, methotrexate and a calcineurin inhibitor. Assay used: immunoSEQ multiplex PCR; TCRdb lists only in-frame clones, some missing. The sample has about 16,000 clones, over 75% seen once; the top ten hold approximately 3.5%. V was trimmed by 3 bases and J by 0 bases, leaving 13 bases between them. This CDR3 spans 16 amino acids. Germline V lookup: CDR1 SGHNT, CDR2 YYREEE (reference sequence). This receptor was taken from a male patient aged 50 to 60 who received an allogeneic stem cell transplant from an unrelated donor, was CMV-positive, and had chronic GVHD only. The graft donor may be the source of some T cells. This chain links TRBV5-4 with TRBJ2-1, with a weak D call TRBD2 (6 bases). The sample in question was PBMCs, obtained after an allogeneic stem cell transplant with a calcineurin inhibitor and methotrexate. The CDR3: CASSSIGGLSYNEQFF. The DNA of the CDR3 is TGTGCCAGCAGCTCCATCGGAGGGCTCTCCTACAATGAGCAGTTCTTC.